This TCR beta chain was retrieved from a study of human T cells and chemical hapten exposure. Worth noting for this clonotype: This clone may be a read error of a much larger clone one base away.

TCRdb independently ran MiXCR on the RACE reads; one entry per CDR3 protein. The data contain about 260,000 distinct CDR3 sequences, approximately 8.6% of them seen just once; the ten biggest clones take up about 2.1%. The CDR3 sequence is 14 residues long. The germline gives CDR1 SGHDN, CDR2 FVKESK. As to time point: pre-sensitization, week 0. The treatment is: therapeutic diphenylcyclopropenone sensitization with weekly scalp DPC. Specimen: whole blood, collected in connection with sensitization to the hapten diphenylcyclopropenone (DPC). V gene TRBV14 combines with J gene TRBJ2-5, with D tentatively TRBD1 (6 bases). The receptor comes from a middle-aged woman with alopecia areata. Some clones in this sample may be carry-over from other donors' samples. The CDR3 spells CASSQDRGQETRYF. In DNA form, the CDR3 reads TGTGCCAGCAGCCAAGACAGGGGCCAAGAGACCCGGTACTTC.